This T cell receptor (beta chain) was sequenced during a study of Graves' ophthalmopathy and Graves' hyperthyroidism. This CDR3 contains 15 residues. Germline V gene data show CDR1 as DFQATT and CDR2 as SNEGSKA (reference sequence). V shed 0 bases and J 3 bases; nucleotides not matched to a gene: 5. Amplification of the TCR beta CDR3 regions used RNA transcripts (as template). First-round RT-PCR used HTBI primers; second-round multiplex PCR followed. TCRdb redid the calling of the multiplex PCR reads with MiXCR, one entry per CDR3 protein. The repertoire consists of about 620,000 distinct CDR3 sequences, with about 20% occurring once and the leading ten covering around 6.5%. This clonotype was recorded many times. The target antigen is unknown. General study points: For predicting ophthalmopathy progression, the model had about 71% sensitivity and approximately 77% specificity.

The specimen was peripheral blood. This chain joins TRBV20-1 and TRBJ2-7; TRBD2 agrees at 10 bases. This sequence was found in a woman aged 18-35 years with stable Graves' hyperthyroidism. Some clones in this sample may be carry-over from other donors' samples. This CDR3 reads CSARDRRLAGYEQYF. The CDR3 DNA follows: TGCAGTGCTAGAGACCGACGACTAGCGGGCTACGAGCAGTACTTC.